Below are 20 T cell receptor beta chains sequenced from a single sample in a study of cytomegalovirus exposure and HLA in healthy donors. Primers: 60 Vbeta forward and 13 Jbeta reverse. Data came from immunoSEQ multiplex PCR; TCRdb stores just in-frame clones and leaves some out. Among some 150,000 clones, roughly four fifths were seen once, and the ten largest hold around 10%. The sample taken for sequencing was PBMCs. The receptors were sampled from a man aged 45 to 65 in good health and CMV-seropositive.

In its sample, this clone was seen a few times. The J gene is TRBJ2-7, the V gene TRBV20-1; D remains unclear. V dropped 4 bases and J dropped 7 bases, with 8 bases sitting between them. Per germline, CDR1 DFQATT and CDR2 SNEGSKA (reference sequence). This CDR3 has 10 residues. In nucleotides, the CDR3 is TGCAGTGCTACATCGAGAGAGCAGTACTTC. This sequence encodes CSATSREQYF.

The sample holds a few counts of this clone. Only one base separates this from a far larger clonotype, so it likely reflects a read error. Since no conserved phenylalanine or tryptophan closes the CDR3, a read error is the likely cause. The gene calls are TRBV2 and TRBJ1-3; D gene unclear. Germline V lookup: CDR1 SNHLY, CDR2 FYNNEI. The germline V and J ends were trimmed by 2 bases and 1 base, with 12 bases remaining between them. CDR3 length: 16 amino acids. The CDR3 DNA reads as TGTGCCAGCAGTGAATGGATGGCAGGTTCTGGAAACACCATATATCTT. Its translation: CASSEWMAGSGNTIYL.

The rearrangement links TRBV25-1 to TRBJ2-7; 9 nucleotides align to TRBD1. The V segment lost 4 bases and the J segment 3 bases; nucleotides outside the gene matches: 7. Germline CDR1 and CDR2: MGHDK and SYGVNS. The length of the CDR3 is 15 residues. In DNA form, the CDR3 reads TGTGCCAGCAGTGGGACCGGGACAGGGATCTACGAGCAGTACTTC. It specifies CASSGTGTGIYEQYF.

CDR3 loop: CASKGTSGSSYNEQFF. The CDR3 nucleotides are TGTGCCAGCAAGGGGACTAGCGGGAGCTCCTACAATGAGCAGTTCTTC. The chain couples TRBV7-9 to TRBJ2-1; the match to TRBD2 covers 14 bases. The ends lost 7 bases at V and 0 bases at J; junction bases unmatched: 2. CDR3 size: 16 residues. The germline gives CDR1 SEHNR, CDR2 FQNEAQ (reference sequence).

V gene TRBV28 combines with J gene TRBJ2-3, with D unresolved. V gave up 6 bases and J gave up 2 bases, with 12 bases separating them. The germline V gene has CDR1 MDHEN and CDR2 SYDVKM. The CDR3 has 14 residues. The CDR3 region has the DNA TGTGCCAGCAGCTCGCGGCCGGTCACAGATACGCAGTATTTT. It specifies CASSSRPVTDTQYF.

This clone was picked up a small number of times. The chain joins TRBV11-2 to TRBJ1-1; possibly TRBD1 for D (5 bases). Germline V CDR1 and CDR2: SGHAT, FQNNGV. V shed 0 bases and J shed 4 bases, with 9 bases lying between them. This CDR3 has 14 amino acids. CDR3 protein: CASSLDSTGTEAFF. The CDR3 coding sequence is TGTGCCAGCAGCTTAGACTCAACAGGCACTGAAGCTTTCTTT.

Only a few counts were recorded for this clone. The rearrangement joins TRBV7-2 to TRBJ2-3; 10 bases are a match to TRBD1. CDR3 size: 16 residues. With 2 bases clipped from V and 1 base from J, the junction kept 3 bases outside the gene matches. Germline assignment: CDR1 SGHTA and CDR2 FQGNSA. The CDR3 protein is CASSLSGTGGTDTQYF. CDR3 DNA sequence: TGTGCCAGCAGCTTAAGCGGGACAGGGGGCACAGATACGCAGTATTTT.

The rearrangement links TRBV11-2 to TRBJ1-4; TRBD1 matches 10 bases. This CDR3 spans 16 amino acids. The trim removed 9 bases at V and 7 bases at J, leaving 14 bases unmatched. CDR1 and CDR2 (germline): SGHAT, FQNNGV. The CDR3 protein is CARMKMTGGIVEKLFF. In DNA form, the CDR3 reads TGTGCCAGGATGAAGATGACAGGGGGCATCGTTGAAAAACTGTTTTTT.

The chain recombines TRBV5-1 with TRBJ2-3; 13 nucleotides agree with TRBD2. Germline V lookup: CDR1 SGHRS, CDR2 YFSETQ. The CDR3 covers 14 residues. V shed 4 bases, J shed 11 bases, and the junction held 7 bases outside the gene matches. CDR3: CASSIGTSGNQQYF. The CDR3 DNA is TGCGCCAGCAGCATAGGGACTAGCGGGAACCAGCAGTATTTT.

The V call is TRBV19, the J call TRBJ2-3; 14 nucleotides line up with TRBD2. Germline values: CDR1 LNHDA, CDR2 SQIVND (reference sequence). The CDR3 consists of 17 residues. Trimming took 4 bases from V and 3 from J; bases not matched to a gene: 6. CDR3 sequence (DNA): TGTGCCAGTAGTACAGACCGGACTAGCGGGGGGACAGATACGCAGTATTTT. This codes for CASSTDRTSGGTDTQYF.

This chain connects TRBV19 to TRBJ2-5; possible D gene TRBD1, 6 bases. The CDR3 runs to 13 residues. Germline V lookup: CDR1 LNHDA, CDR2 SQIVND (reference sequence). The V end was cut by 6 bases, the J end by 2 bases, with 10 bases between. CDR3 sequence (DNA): TGTGCCAGTAGCCGGGACACTCAAGAGACCCAGTACTTC. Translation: CASSRDTQETQYF.

CDR3 DNA sequence: TGTGCCAGCAGCAGAGGGACACTGGAAAAATACGAGCAGTACTTC. The encoded protein is CASSRGTLEKYEQYF. This chain uses TRBV11-1 with TRBJ2-7; maybe TRBD1 (6 bases). CDR1 and CDR2 (germline): SGHAT, FQDESV (reference sequence). The CDR3 contains 15 residues. Trimming took 5 bases from V and 4 from J, leaving 18 bases between them.

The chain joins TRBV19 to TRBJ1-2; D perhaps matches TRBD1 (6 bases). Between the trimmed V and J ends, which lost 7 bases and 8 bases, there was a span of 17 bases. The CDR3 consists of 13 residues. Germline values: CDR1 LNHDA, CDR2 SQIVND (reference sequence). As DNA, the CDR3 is TGTGCCAGTACCGAAACAGGGACCCCAGGCTACACCTTC. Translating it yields CASTETGTPGYTF. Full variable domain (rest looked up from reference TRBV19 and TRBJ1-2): DGGITQSPKYLFRKEGQNVTLSCEQNLNHDAMYWYRQDPGQGLRLIYYSQIVNDFQKGDIAEGYSVSREKKESFPLTVTSAQKNPTAFYLCASTETGTPGYTFGSGTRLTVV.

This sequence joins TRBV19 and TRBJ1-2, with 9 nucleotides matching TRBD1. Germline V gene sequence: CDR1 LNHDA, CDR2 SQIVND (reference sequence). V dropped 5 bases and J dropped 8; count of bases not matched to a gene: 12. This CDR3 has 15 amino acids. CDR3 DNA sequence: TGTGCCAGTAGTCGGCGTCCGAGACAGGGGGAAGGCTACACCTTC. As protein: CASSRRPRQGEGYTF.

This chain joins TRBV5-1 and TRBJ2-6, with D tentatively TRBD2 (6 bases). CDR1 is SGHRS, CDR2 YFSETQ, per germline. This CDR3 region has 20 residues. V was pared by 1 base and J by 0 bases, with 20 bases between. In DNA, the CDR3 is TGCGCCAGCAGCTTGAGGCAGGGAAGTATGACTAGCTCTGGGGCCAACGTCCTGACTTTC. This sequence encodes CASSLRQGSMTSSGANVLTF.

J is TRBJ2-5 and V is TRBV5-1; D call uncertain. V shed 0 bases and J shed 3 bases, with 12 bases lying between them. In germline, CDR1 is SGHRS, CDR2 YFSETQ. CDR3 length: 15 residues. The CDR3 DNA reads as TGCGCCAGCAGCTTGGCACCAGTCACTAAAGAGACCCAGTACTTC. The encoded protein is CASSLAPVTKETQYF.

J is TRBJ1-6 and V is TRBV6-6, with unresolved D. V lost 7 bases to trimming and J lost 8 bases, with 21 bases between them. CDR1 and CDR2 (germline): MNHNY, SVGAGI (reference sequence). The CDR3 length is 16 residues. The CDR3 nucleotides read TGTGCCAGCACCCACCCTCAGGCAGTTAGAGATTCACCCCTCCACTTT. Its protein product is CASTHPQAVRDSPLHF.

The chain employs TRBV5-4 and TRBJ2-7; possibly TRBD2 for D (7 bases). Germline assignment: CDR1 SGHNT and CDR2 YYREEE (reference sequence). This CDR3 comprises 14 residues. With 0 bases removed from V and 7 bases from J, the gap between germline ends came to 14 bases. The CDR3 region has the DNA TGTGCCAGCAGCTTGGGCAGGACAGCGGGAGAGCAGTACTTC. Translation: CASSLGRTAGEQYF.

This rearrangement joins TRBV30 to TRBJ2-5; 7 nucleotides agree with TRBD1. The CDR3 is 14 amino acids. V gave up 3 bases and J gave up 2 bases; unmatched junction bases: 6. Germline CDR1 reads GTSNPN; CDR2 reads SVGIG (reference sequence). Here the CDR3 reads CAWRKTGKQETQYF. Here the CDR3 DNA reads TGTGCCTGGAGGAAGACAGGGAAACAAGAGACCCAGTACTTC.

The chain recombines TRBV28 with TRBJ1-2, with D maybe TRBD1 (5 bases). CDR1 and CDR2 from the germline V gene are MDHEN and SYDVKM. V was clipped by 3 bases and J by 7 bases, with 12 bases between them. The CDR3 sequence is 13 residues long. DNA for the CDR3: TGTGCCAGCAGTTTCTCAGGGTTGGGTGGCTACACCTTC. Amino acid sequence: CASSFSGLGGYTF.